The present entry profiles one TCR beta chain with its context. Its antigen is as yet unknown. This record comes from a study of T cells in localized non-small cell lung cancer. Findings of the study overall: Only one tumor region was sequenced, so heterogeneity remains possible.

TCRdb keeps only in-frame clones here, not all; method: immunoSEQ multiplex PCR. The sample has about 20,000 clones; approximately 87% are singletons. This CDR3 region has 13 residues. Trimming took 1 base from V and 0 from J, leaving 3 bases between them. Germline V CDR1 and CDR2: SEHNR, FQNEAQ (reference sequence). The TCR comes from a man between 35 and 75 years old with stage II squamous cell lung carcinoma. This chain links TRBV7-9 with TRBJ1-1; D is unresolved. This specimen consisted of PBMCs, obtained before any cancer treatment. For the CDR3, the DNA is TGTGCCAGCAGCTTAGAGATGAACACTGAAGCTTTCTTT. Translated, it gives CASSLEMNTEAFF.